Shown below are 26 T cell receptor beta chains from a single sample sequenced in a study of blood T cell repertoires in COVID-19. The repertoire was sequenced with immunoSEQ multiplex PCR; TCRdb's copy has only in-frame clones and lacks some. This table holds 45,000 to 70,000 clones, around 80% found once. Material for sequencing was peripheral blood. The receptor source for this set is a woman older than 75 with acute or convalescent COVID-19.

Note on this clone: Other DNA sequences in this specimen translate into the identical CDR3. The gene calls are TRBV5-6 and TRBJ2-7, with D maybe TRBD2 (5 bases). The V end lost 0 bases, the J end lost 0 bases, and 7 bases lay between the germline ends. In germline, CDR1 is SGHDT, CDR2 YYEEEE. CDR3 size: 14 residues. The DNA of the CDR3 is TGTGCCAGCAGCTTGGGAGGGTCCTCCTACGAGCAGTACTTC. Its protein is CASSLGGSSYEQYF.

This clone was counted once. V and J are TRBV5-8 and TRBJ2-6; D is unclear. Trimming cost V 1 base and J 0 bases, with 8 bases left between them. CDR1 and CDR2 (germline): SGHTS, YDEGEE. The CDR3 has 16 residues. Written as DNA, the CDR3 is TGTGCCAGCAGCTTGAACAGTCTCTCTGGGGCCAACGTCCTGACTTTC. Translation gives CASSLNSLSGANVLTF.

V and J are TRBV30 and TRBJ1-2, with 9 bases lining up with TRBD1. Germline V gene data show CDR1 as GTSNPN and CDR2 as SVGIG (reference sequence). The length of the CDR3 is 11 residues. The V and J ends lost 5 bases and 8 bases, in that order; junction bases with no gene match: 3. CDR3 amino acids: CAWLTGGGYTF. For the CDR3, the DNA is TGTGCCTGGCTGACAGGGGGAGGCTACACCTTC.

The CDR3 DNA reads as TGTGCCAGTAGTGAACGGACAGGGGGCGCGTATCGACAGCCCCAGCATTTT. Its translation is CASSERTGGAYRQPQHF. The chain links TRBV19 to TRBJ1-5; 11 nucleotides match TRBD1. The trim removed 5 bases at V and 7 bases at J, leaving 13 bases unmatched. This CDR3 has 17 residues. CDR1 LNHDA and CDR2 SQIVND come from the germline V gene (reference sequence).

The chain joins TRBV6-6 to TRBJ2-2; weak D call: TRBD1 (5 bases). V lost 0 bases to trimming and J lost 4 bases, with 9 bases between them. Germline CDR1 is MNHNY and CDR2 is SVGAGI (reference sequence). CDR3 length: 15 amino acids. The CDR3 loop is CASSYSDSGTGELFF. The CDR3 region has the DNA TGTGCCAGCAGTTACTCAGACAGTGGCACCGGGGAGCTGTTTTTT.

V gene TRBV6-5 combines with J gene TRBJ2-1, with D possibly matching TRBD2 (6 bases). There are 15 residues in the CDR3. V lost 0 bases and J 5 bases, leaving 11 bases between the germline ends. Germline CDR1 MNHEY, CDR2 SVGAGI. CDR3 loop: CASSYSRDFNNEQFF. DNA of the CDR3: TGTGCCAGCAGTTACTCTCGGGACTTCAACAATGAGCAGTTCTTC.

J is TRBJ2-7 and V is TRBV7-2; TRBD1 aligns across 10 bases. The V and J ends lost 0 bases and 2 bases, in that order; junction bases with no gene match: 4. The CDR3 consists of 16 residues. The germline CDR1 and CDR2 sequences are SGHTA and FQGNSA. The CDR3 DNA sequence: TGTGCCAGCAGCTTAGCCGCCGGGACAGGGGCCTACGAGCAGTACTTC. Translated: CASSLAAGTGAYEQYF. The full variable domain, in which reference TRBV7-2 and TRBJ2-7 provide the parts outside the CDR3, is GAGVSQSPSNKVTEKGKDVELRCDPISGHTALYWYRQSLGQGLEFLIYFQGNSAPDKSGLPSDRFSAERTGGSVSTLTIQRTQQEDSAVYLCASSLAAGTGAYEQYFGPGTRLTVT.

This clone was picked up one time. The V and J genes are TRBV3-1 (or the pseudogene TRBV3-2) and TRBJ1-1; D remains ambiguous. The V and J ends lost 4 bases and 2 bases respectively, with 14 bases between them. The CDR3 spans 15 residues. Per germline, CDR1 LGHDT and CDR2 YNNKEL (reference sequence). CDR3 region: CASSPGASRNTEAFF. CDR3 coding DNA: TGTGCCAGCAGCCCCGGAGCTTCAAGAAACACTGAAGCTTTCTTT.

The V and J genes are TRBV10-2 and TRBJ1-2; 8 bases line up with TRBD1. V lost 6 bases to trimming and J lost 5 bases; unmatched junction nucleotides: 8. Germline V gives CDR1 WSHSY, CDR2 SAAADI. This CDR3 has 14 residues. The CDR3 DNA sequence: TGCGCCAGCAGAGAACCCGGGACAGGATATGGCTACACCTTC. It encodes CASREPGTGYGYTF.

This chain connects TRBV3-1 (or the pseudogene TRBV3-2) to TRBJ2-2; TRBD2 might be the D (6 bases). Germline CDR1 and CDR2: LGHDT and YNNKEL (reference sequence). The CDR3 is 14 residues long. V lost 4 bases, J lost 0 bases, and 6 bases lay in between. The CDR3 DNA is TGTGCCAGCAGCCGACTAGCGAACACCGGGGAGCTGTTTTTT. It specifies CASSRLANTGELFF.

The CDR3 nucleotides read TGTGCCAGCGGGTGGACTAGCAATCACGAGCAGTTCTTC. It specifies CASGWTSNHEQFF. V gene TRBV6-5 combines with J gene TRBJ2-1; 8 positions agree with TRBD2. The ends lost 8 bases at V and 10 bases at J; junction bases unmatched: 10. The germline CDR1 and CDR2 sequences are MNHEY and SVGAGI. The CDR3 has 13 amino acids.

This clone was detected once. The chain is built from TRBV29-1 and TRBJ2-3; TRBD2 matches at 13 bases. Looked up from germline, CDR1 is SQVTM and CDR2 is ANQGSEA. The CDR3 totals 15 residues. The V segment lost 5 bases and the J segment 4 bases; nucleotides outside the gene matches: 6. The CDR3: CSVRTSGSRSDTQYF. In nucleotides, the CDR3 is TGCAGCGTTCGGACTAGCGGGAGTCGTTCAGATACGCAGTATTTT.

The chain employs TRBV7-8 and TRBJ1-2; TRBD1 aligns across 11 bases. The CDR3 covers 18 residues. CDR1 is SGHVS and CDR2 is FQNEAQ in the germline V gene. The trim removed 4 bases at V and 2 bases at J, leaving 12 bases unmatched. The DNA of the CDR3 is TGTGCCAGCAGCTCCAGGACAGGGGGCCCAGATTCGAACTATGGCTACACCTTC. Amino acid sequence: CASSSRTGGPDSNYGYTF.

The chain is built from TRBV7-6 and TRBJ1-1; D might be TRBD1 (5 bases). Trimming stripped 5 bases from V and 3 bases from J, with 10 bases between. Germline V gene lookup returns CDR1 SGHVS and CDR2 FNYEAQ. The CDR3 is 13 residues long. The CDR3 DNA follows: TGTGCCAGCAGCAAAGACAGTGACACTGAAGCTTTCTTT. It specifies CASSKDSDTEAFF.

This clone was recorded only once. CDR3 residues: CATSGSGGLETQYF. The DNA of the CDR3 is TGTGCCACCAGTGGGTCGGGGGGCCTGGAGACCCAGTACTTC. The chain links TRBV24-1 to TRBJ2-5, with D possibly matching TRBD2 (7 bases). There are 14 residues in the CDR3. From germline, CDR1 is KGHDR and CDR2 SFDVKD. The V gene lost 5 bases and the J gene lost 5 bases, with 14 bases spanning the gap.

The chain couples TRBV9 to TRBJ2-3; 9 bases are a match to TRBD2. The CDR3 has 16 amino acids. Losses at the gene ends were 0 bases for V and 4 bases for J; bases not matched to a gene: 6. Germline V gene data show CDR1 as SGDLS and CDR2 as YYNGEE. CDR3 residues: CASSVAAGGQSDTQYF. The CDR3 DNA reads TGTGCCAGCAGCGTAGCGGCGGGAGGGCAATCAGATACGCAGTATTTT.

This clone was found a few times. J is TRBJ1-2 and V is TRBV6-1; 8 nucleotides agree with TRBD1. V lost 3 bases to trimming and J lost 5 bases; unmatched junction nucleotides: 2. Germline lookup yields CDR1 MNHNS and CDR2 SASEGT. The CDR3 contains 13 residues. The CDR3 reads CASSDDRGYGYTF. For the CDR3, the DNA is TGTGCCAGCAGTGACGACAGGGGTTATGGCTACACCTTC.

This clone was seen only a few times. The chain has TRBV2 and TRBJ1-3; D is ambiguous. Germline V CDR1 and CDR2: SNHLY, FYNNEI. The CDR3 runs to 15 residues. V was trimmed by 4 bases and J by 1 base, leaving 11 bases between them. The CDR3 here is CASSGFRPSGNTIYF. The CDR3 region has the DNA TGTGCCAGCAGTGGTTTCCGTCCGTCTGGAAACACCATATATTTT.

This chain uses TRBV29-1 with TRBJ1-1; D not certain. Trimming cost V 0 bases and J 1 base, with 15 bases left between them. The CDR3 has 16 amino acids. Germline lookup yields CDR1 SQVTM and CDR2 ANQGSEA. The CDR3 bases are TGCAGCGTTGAAGATGGGAGGGTGGCGAGGAACACTGAAGCTTTCTTT. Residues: CSVEDGRVARNTEAFF.

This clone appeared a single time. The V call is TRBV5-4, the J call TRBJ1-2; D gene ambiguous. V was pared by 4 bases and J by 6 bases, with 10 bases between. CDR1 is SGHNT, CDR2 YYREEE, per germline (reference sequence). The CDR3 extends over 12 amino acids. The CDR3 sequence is CASSLRIDGYTF. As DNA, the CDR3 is TGTGCCAGCAGCCTTCGCATAGATGGCTACACCTTC.

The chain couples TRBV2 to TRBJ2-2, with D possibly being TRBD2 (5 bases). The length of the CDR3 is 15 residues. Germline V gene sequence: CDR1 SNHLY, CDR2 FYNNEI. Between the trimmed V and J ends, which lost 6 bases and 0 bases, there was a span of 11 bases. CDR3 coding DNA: TGTGCCAGCAGGGCTCAGGAGGCGAACACCGGGGAGCTGTTTTTT. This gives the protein CASRAQEANTGELFF.

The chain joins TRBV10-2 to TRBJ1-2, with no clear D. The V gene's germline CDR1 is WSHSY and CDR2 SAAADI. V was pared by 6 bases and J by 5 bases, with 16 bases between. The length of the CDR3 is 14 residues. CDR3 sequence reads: CASSPDGLTYGYTF. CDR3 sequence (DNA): TGCGCCAGCAGCCCCGACGGACTAACATATGGCTACACCTTC.

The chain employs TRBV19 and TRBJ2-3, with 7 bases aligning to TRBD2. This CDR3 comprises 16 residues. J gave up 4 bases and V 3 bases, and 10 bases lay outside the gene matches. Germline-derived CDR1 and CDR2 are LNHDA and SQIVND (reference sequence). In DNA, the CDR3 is TGTGCCAGTAGTATCCTAGCGGACCAAGGGGCAGATACGCAGTATTTT. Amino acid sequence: CASSILADQGADTQYF.

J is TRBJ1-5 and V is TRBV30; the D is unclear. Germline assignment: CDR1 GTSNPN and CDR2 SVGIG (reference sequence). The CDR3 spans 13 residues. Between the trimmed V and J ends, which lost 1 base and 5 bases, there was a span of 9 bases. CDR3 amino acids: CAWSAGYDQPQHF. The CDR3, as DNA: TGTGCCTGGAGTGCGGGGTATGATCAGCCCCAGCATTTT.

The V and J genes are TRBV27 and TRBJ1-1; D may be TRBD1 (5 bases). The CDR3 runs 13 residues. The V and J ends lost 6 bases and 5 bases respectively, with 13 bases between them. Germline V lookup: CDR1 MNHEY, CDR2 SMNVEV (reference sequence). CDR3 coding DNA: TGTGCCAGCAGCCCTGGGGGGGGAACTGAAGCTTTCTTT. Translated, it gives CASSPGGGTEAFF.

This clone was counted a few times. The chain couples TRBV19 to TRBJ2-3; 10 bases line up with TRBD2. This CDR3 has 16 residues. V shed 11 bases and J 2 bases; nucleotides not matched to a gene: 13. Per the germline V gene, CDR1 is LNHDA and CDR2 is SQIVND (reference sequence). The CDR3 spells CASTPRTSGNTDTQYF. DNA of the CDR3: TGTGCCTCCACACCCCGGACTAGCGGAAACACAGATACGCAGTATTTT.